Below are 31 T cell receptor beta chains sequenced from a single sample in a study of shared clonotypes between healthy human individuals. Produced via immunoSEQ multiplex PCR; TCRdb's table is partial and in-frame only. The profile shows over a million clones, approximately 97% of them singletons. Sequencing was done on a sample of naive CD4+ T cells sorted from blood. Sample subset: CD45RA+ positively selected. The receptor source for this set is a man aged 25 to 40 in good health.

With respect to this clone: Germline and junction disagree at one end, which may indicate a read error. This chain connects TRBV6-1 to TRBJ1-3; maybe TRBD1 (5 bases). In germline, CDR1 is MNHNS, CDR2 SASEGT. There are 14 residues in the CDR3. The CDR3 loop reads CASSVGVSGNTIYF. The CDR3, as DNA: TGTGCTAGCAGTGTAGGGGTCTCTGGAAACACCATATATTTT.

The chain combines TRBV5-6 with TRBJ2-5, with D maybe TRBD2 (5 bases). The CDR3 spans 15 residues. Germline CDR1 and CDR2: SGHDT and YYEEEE. Trimming took 0 bases from V and 7 from J, leaving 16 bases between them. The CDR3 region is CASSLGWVPGVTQYF. CDR3 sequence (DNA): TGTGCCAGCAGCTTGGGATGGGTGCCCGGGGTGACCCAGTACTTC.

The V call is TRBV7-8, the J call TRBJ1-2; 7 bases line up with TRBD1. Germline CDR1 reads SGHVS; CDR2 reads FQNEAQ. The CDR3 is 15 amino acids. The trim removed 5 bases at V and 5 bases at J, leaving 11 bases unmatched. CDR3 DNA sequence: TGTGCCAGCAGCCTCCAAGGGACAGCACATTATGGCTACACCTTC. Its translation: CASSLQGTAHYGYTF. Together with reference TRBV7-8 and TRBJ1-2, the CDR3 gives the full variable domain: GAGVSQSPRYKVAKRGQDVALRCDPISGHVSLFWYQQALGQGPEFLTYFQNEAQLDKSGLPSDRFFAERPEGSVSTLKIQRTQQEDSAVYLCASSLQGTAHYGYTFGSGTRLTVV.

The V call is TRBV5-6, the J call TRBJ2-1, with TRBD2 identical over 13 bases. V lost 4 bases, J lost 6 bases, and 1 base stayed unmatched. The CDR3 is made up of 14 amino acids. Germline lookup yields CDR1 SGHDT and CDR2 YYEEEE. The CDR3 spells CASSRTSGSNEQFF. The CDR3 region has the DNA TGTGCCAGCAGCCGGACTAGCGGGAGCAATGAGCAGTTCTTC.

The V gene is TRBV29-1, the J gene TRBJ1-2, with D uncertain. There are 13 residues in the CDR3. V gave up 7 bases and J gave up 4 bases, with 16 bases separating them. Germline lookup yields CDR1 SQVTM and CDR2 ANQGSEA. This CDR3 reads CSAHTGEAYGYTF. The CDR3 region has the DNA TGCAGCGCCCATACCGGGGAGGCCTATGGCTACACCTTC.

V usage is TRBV7-2 and J usage is TRBJ2-1, with 12 bases lining up with TRBD2. CDR3 size: 15 residues. Trimming cost V 8 bases and J 9 bases; bases outside gene matches: 11. Germline V gene lookup returns CDR1 SGHTA and CDR2 FQGNSA. DNA of the CDR3: TGTGCCAGCGGGTTAGGACTAGCGGGAACGGGTGAGCAGTTCTTC. It encodes CASGLGLAGTGEQFF. The variable domain in full, completed from reference TRBV7-2 and TRBJ2-1, reads GAGVSQSPSNKVTEKGKDVELRCDPISGHTALYWYRQSLGQGLEFLIYFQGNSAPDKSGLPSDRFSAERTGGSVSTLTIQRTQQEDSAVYLCASGLGLAGTGEQFFGPGTRLTVL.

The chain is built from TRBV29-1 and TRBJ2-7; D ambiguous. This CDR3 spans 15 amino acids. Germline V CDR1 and CDR2: SQVTM, ANQGSEA. With 0 bases removed from V and 0 bases from J, the gap between germline ends came to 12 bases. The CDR3 nucleotides read TGCAGCGTTGAAGATCCACAGACCAGCTCCTACGAGCAGTACTTC. Translated, it gives CSVEDPQTSSYEQYF.

The chain is built from TRBV19 and TRBJ2-7, with 7 bases lining up with TRBD1. This CDR3 contains 12 residues. Trimming cost V 8 bases and J 5 bases; bases outside gene matches: 6. Germline CDR1 reads LNHDA; CDR2 reads SQIVND (reference sequence). CDR3: CASGQGVHEQYF. In DNA form, the CDR3 reads TGTGCCAGTGGTCAGGGGGTCCACGAGCAGTACTTC.

The chain joins TRBV7-9 to TRBJ1-4, with 9 bases that match TRBD1. Germline trimming cut 5 bases from V and 8 bases from J; bases unmatched to any gene: 6. This CDR3 has 14 residues. CDR1 is SEHNR and CDR2 is FQNEAQ in the germline V gene (reference sequence). The DNA for the CDR3 is TGTGCCAGCAGCGCACAGGGGGCGTCGGAAAAACTGTTTTTT. Translation gives CASSAQGASEKLFF.

The J gene is TRBJ2-5, the V gene TRBV5-1; 15 nucleotides align to TRBD2. The CDR3 sequence is 16 residues long. Germline CDR1 and CDR2: SGHRS and YFSETQ. With 0 bases clipped from V and 4 bases from J, the junction kept 1 base outside the gene matches. The CDR3 region has the DNA TGCGCCAGCAGCTTGGCGGGACTAGCGGGAGGAGAGACCCAGTACTTC. Protein: CASSLAGLAGGETQYF.

The chain is built from TRBV6-1 and TRBJ2-1, with D perhaps TRBD1 or TRBD2 (6 bases each). Trimming took 4 bases from V and 6 from J, leaving 16 bases between them. The CDR3 contains 15 residues. The germline V gene has CDR1 MNHNS and CDR2 SASEGT. CDR3 nucleotides: TGTGCCAGCAGTGCCCCGCGTGGAGGGGGCAATGAGCAGTTCTTC. It translates to CASSAPRGGGNEQFF.

This chain connects TRBV28 to TRBJ2-7; unclear D gene. Germline-derived CDR1 and CDR2 are MDHEN and SYDVKM. V was trimmed by 7 bases and J by 3 bases, leaving 13 bases between them. The CDR3 length is 13 residues. CDR3 sequence: CASTTIQHYEQYF. DNA for the CDR3: TGTGCCAGCACCACCATACAGCACTACGAGCAGTACTTC.

This chain connects TRBV4-2 to TRBJ1-1; no reliable D call. V lost 6 bases, J lost 0 bases, and 14 bases lay in between. This CDR3 is 15 amino acids long. In germline, CDR1 is LGHNA, CDR2 YNFKEQ. The CDR3 sequence is CASSSASGLNTEAFF. The CDR3 DNA reads TGTGCCAGCAGTTCGGCGTCAGGTTTGAACACTGAAGCTTTCTTT.

The J gene is TRBJ1-2, the V gene TRBV14; 9 nucleotides agree with TRBD1. The V and J ends lost 3 bases and 8 bases, in that order; junction bases with no gene match: 7. There are 14 residues in the CDR3. Looked up from germline, CDR1 is SGHDN and CDR2 is FVKESK. The CDR3, as DNA: TGTGCCAGCAGCCATTCGGGTACAGGGGGCGGCTACACCTTC. Its translation: CASSHSGTGGGYTF. Combining the CDR3 with reference TRBV14 and TRBJ1-2 gives the whole variable domain EAGVTQFPSHSVIEKGQTVTLRCDPISGHDNLYWYRRVMGKEIKFLLHFVKESKQDESGMPNNRFLAERTGGTYSTLKVQPAELEDSGVYFCASSHSGTGGGYTFGSGTRLTVV.

This rearrangement joins TRBV7-2 to TRBJ2-1; 9 bases match TRBD2. The CDR3 consists of 17 residues. CDR1 is SGHTA and CDR2 is FQGNSA in the germline V gene. Trimming at V came to 2 bases and at J to 5 bases, leaving 10 bases not matched to a gene. The CDR3 sequence: CASSLPFRVAGDNEQFF. DNA for the CDR3: TGTGCCAGCAGCTTACCCTTCCGGGTAGCGGGAGACAATGAGCAGTTCTTC.

The chain is built from TRBV6-4 and TRBJ1-4; TRBD1 matches 7 bases. V trimming: 8 bases; J trimming: 7 bases; junction bases outside the gene matches: 7. The length of the CDR3 is 13 residues. CDR1 is MRHNA, CDR2 SNTAGT, per germline. The CDR3 coding sequence is TGTGCCAGCCAGGACAGGTTGATTGAAAAACTGTTTTTT. Protein sequence: CASQDRLIEKLFF.

The chain links TRBV5-4 to TRBJ2-3; 10 bases line up with TRBD1. The CDR3 contains 17 residues. V trimming: 4 bases; J trimming: 1 base; junction bases outside the gene matches: 9. CDR1 is SGHNT and CDR2 is YYREEE in the germline V gene (reference sequence). The CDR3 coding sequence is TGTGCCAGCAGCCGGGTCGCCGGGACAGGGGGCACAGATACGCAGTATTTT. It encodes CASSRVAGTGGTDTQYF.

V is TRBV25-1 and J is TRBJ2-1; D not resolved. The CDR3 sequence is 13 residues long. From germline, CDR1 is MGHDK and CDR2 SYGVNS. Trimming took 7 bases from V and 9 from J, leaving 16 bases between them. As DNA, the CDR3 is TGTGCCAGCACCGAAGGGATCTGGAGTGAGCAGTTCTTC. It codes for CASTEGIWSEQFF.

The chain joins TRBV27 to TRBJ2-1, with D hard to call. V was cut by 5 bases and J by 0 bases, with 14 bases left in between. The germline V gene has CDR1 MNHEY and CDR2 SMNVEV (reference sequence). CDR3 length: 16 amino acids. CDR3 nucleotides: TGTGCCAGCAGTCGCCCGGCAGGTAGCTCCTACAATGAGCAGTTCTTC. Translating it yields CASSRPAGSSYNEQFF.

This chain joins TRBV5-1 and TRBJ2-1; 9 bases map to TRBD2. CDR1 and CDR2 from the germline V gene are SGHRS and YFSETQ. The ends lost 0 bases at V and 7 bases at J; junction bases unmatched: 2. The CDR3 has 14 amino acids. The CDR3 DNA sequence: TGCGCCAGCAGCTTGGCTAGCGGGATTAATGAGCAGTTCTTC. It yields the protein CASSLASGINEQFF.

CDR3 in amino acids: CASSYSGDSQETQYF. DNA of the CDR3: TGTGCCAGCAGTTACTCTGGGGACTCTCAAGAGACCCAGTACTTC. The chain joins TRBV6-5 to TRBJ2-5; possible D gene TRBD2, 6 bases. V lost 0 bases and J lost 2, with 10 bases in between. The CDR3 runs to 15 residues. Germline lookup yields CDR1 MNHEY and CDR2 SVGAGI.

CDR3 amino acids: CASSPGQGLGTIYF. CDR3 sequence (DNA): TGCGCCAGCAGCCCTGGACAGGGCCTGGGCACCATATATTTT. V usage is TRBV4-1 and J usage is TRBJ1-3; 8 bases map to TRBD1. CDR1 and CDR2 (germline): MGHRA, YSYEKL. CDR3 length: 14 amino acids. V lost 4 bases to trimming and J lost 9 bases; unmatched junction nucleotides: 8.

The chain employs TRBV18 and TRBJ2-2, with 9 bases matching TRBD2. The CDR3 is 15 residues long. The V segment lost 6 bases and the J segment 2 bases; nucleotides outside the gene matches: 4. CDR1 KGHSH and CDR2 LQKENI come from the germline V gene. This CDR3 reads CASSSLAGNTGELFF. As DNA, the CDR3 is TGTGCCAGCTCGAGTCTAGCGGGAAACACCGGGGAGCTGTTTTTT.

The CDR3 reads CASSLLGSYNEQFF. The CDR3 nucleotides are TGTGCCAGCAGCTTGTTAGGCTCCTACAATGAGCAGTTCTTC. V usage is TRBV7-9 and J usage is TRBJ2-1; no definite D call. CDR3 length equals 14 residues. Trimming removed 3 bases from V and 0 bases from J, with 6 bases in between. CDR1 SEHNR and CDR2 FQNEAQ come from the germline V gene (reference sequence).

The V gene is TRBV19, the J gene TRBJ1-5; possibly TRBD1 for D (6 bases). The CDR3 runs to 15 residues. Germline values: CDR1 LNHDA, CDR2 SQIVND (reference sequence). V was trimmed by 2 bases and J by 5 bases, leaving 13 bases between them. In nucleotides, the CDR3 is TGTGCCAGTAGTATACCCGGCAGGGGTTATCAGCCCCAGCATTTT. Encoded protein: CASSIPGRGYQPQHF. Based on the CDR3 plus reference TRBV19 and TRBJ1-5, the full variable domain is DGGITQSPKYLFRKEGQNVTLSCEQNLNHDAMYWYRQDPGQGLRLIYYSQIVNDFQKGDIAEGYSVSREKKESFPLTVTSAQKNPTAFYLCASSIPGRGYQPQHFGDGTRLSIL.

This clone was found once. The chain combines TRBV18 with TRBJ1-4; possible D gene TRBD1, 5 bases. CDR3 size: 15 residues. V was pared by 2 bases and J by 8 bases, with 15 bases between. Germline-derived CDR1 and CDR2 are KGHSH and LQKENI. CDR3 bases: TGTGCCAGCTCACCAAGACTCACGGGGGGAGAAAAACTGTTTTTT. Translating gives CASSPRLTGGEKLFF. Looking up the rest from reference TRBV18 and TRBJ1-4 gives the full variable domain: NAGVMQNPRHLVRRRGQEARLRCSPMKGHSHVYWYRQLPEEGLKFMVYLQKENIIDESGMPKERFSAEFPKEGPSILRIQQVVRGDSAAYFCASSPRLTGGEKLFFGSGTQLSVL.

The chain links TRBV5-1 to TRBJ1-2; maybe TRBD1 (5 bases). V shed 1 base and J shed 4 bases, with 11 bases lying between them. The germline V gene has CDR1 SGHRS and CDR2 YFSETQ. The CDR3 length is 14 residues. The DNA of the CDR3 is TGCGCCAGCAGCTTGTTCGGGACCTCCTATGGCTACACCTTC. Translation gives CASSLFGTSYGYTF.

V usage is TRBV5-1 and J usage is TRBJ2-7, with D unclear. Germline V gene lookup returns CDR1 SGHRS and CDR2 YFSETQ. The CDR3 runs 13 residues. The V end lost 1 base, the J end lost 7 bases, and 12 bases lay between the germline ends. CDR3 protein: CASSLIEMEEQYF. Written as DNA, the CDR3 is TGCGCCAGCAGCTTGATAGAAATGGAAGAGCAGTACTTC.

This clone was seen just once. The rearrangement links TRBV5-6 to TRBJ1-2; D is perhaps TRBD1 (5 bases). CDR3 length: 15 residues. Germline CDR1 SGHDT, CDR2 YYEEEE. Trimming stripped 0 bases from V and 8 bases from J, with 17 bases between. The CDR3 loop is CASSLDGAPLSGYTF. The CDR3 DNA reads TGTGCCAGCAGCTTGGATGGGGCCCCTTTATCCGGCTACACCTTC.

To note about this clone: The sample holds other DNA sequences that translate to the same CDR3. The chain has TRBV5-1 and TRBJ2-5; no clear D. CDR1 and CDR2 (germline): SGHRS, YFSETQ. This CDR3 comprises 13 residues. The V end was cut by 0 bases, the J end by 4 bases, with 7 bases between. The CDR3 reads CASSLGVGETQYF. In nucleotides, the CDR3 is TGCGCCAGCAGCTTGGGTGTCGGAGAGACCCAGTACTTC.

The V call is TRBV15, the J call TRBJ1-5; D ambiguous. Germline V CDR1 and CDR2: LNHNV, YYDKDF (reference sequence). The germline V and J ends were trimmed by 0 bases and 7 bases, with 7 bases remaining between them. This CDR3 is 13 amino acids long. The CDR3 DNA reads as TGTGCCACCAGCAGAGACAGGATACAGCCCCAGCATTTT. It translates to CATSRDRIQPQHF.